These T cell receptor beta chains were read from a single sample in a study of blood T cell repertoires in COVID-19. Clones were read by immunoSEQ multiplex PCR, and TCRdb kept only the in-frame ones, dropping some. The data hold around 180,000 clones, with around 86% observed a single time. The sequenced sample was PBMCs or T cells enriched from blood (not recorded which). The receptor source for this set is a woman aged 25 to 39 who had recovered from COVID-19. Each CDR3 is given with its conserved first and last residue. The D gene is left open where the match is weak. Where a row states a size, it is once, few, many or the class of an expanded clone; other rows omit it.

CDR3 protein: CASSTQGGRVYNEQFF
CDR3 DNA: TGTGCCAGCAGCACCCAGGGCGGGAGGGTATACAATGAGCAGTTCTTC
clone size: .
J gene: TRBJ2-1
D gene: TRBD2
V gene: TRBV7-2

CDR3 protein: CASSFHLETYNEQFF
CDR3 DNA: TGTGCCAGCAGTTTTCACCTAGAGACCTACAATGAGCAGTTCTTC
clone size: .
J gene: TRBJ2-1
D gene: .
V gene: TRBV28

CDR3 protein: CASSFGQSTDTQYF
CDR3 DNA: TGTGCCAGCAGCTTTGGCCAGAGCACAGATACGCAGTATTTT
clone size: .
J gene: TRBJ2-3
D gene: .
V gene: TRBV11-2

CDR3 protein: CASSLLEEQFF
CDR3 DNA: TGTGCCAGCAGTTTATTGGAGGAGCAGTTCTTC
clone size: .
J gene: TRBJ2-1
D gene: .
V gene: TRBV28

CDR3 protein: CSVGEQAANEKLFF
CDR3 DNA: TGCAGCGTTGGGGAACAGGCGGCTAATGAAAAACTGTTTTTT
clone size: few
J gene: TRBJ1-4
D gene: .
V gene: TRBV29-1

CDR3 protein: CATSAHRGSTGELFF
CDR3 DNA: TGTGCCACCAGTGCCCACCGGGGATCCACCGGGGAGCTGTTTTTT
clone size: .
J gene: TRBJ2-2
D gene: .
V gene: TRBV24-1

CDR3 protein: CATSPGIATEAFF
CDR3 DNA: TGTGCCACCTCCCCAGGGATTGCCACTGAAGCTTTCTTT
clone size: .
J gene: TRBJ1-1
D gene: .
V gene: TRBV6-5

CDR3 protein: CASSPHRDEQFF
CDR3 DNA: TGTGCCAGCAGCCCCCACAGGGACGAGCAGTTCTTC
clone size: .
J gene: TRBJ2-1
D gene: .
V gene: TRBV11-1

CDR3 protein: CSVGGGQRQGGTEAFF
CDR3 DNA: TGCAGCGTTGGAGGGGGACAACGACAGGGTGGCACTGAAGCTTTCTTT
clone size: .
J gene: TRBJ1-1
D gene: TRBD1
V gene: TRBV29-1

CDR3 protein: CASRLPRERVFRNIQYF
CDR3 DNA: TGTGCCAGCAGACTGCCGCGGGAGCGGGTGTTCCGTAACATTCAGTACTTC
clone size: .
J gene: TRBJ2-4
D gene: TRBD2
V gene: TRBV7-6

CDR3 protein: CATKWGGGNYGYTF
CDR3 DNA: TGTGCCACCAAATGGGGGGGCGGGAACTATGGCTACACCTTC
clone size: .
J gene: TRBJ1-2
D gene: .
V gene: TRBV15

CDR3 protein: CASSPTGVDEKLFF
CDR3 DNA: TGTGCCAGCAGCCCGACAGGGGTGGACGAAAAACTGTTTTTT
clone size: .
J gene: TRBJ1-4
D gene: TRBD1
V gene: TRBV2

CDR3 protein: CASSPSSPRDRYTDTQYF
CDR3 DNA: TGTGCCAGCTCACCTTCCTCTCCCCGGGACAGATACACAGATACGCAGTATTTT
clone size: .
J gene: TRBJ2-3
D gene: TRBD1
V gene: TRBV18

CDR3 protein: CASSVPPNEKLFF
CDR3 DNA: TGTGCCAGCAGCGTACCCCCAAATGAAAAACTGTTTTTT
clone size: .
J gene: TRBJ1-4
D gene: .
V gene: TRBV9

CDR3 protein: CASSGTSGTGRVETQYF
CDR3 DNA: TGTGCCAGCTCCGGGACTAGCGGGACGGGCCGTGTCGAGACCCAGTACTTC
clone size: once
J gene: TRBJ2-5
D gene: TRBD2
V gene: TRBV2

CDR3 protein: CASSLTLAGEQYF
CDR3 DNA: TGCGCCAGCAGCTTGACCCTAGCAGGCGAGCAGTACTTC
clone size: .
J gene: TRBJ2-7
D gene: .
V gene: TRBV5-1

CDR3 protein: CASSVGAGQSYGYTF
CDR3 DNA: TGTGCCAGCAGCGTAGGGGCCGGACAGAGCTATGGCTACACCTTC
clone size: few
J gene: TRBJ1-2
D gene: .
V gene: TRBV11-2

CDR3 protein: CASSSDRALAGGSDTQYF
CDR3 DNA: TGTGCCAGCAGCTCGGACAGGGCCCTAGCGGGAGGGTCTGATACGCAGTATTTT
clone size: .
J gene: TRBJ2-3
D gene: TRBD2
V gene: TRBV5-5

CDR3 protein: CASLGGQGYSGNTIYF
CDR3 DNA: TGTGCCAGCCTTGGGGGACAGGGATATTCTGGAAACACCATATATTTT
clone size: .
J gene: TRBJ1-3
D gene: TRBD1
V gene: TRBV28

CDR3 protein: CASKEDSSYNEQFF
CDR3 DNA: TGTGCCAGCAAAGAGGACAGCTCCTACAATGAGCAGTTCTTC
clone size: few
J gene: TRBJ2-1
D gene: .
V gene: TRBV2

CDR3 protein: CASSLSRGQYNEQFF
CDR3 DNA: TGTGCCAGCAGCTTAAGCAGGGGCCAGTACAATGAGCAGTTCTTC
clone size: .
J gene: TRBJ2-1
D gene: .
V gene: TRBV7-9

CDR3 protein: CASSFIGTGSNEQFF
CDR3 DNA: TGTGCCAGCAGTTTTATCGGGACAGGATCCAATGAGCAGTTCTTC
clone size: .
J gene: TRBJ2-1
D gene: TRBD1
V gene: TRBV28

CDR3 protein: CASNMGAGGHYNEQFF
CDR3 DNA: TGTGCCAGCAACATGGGGGCGGGAGGGCACTACAATGAGCAGTTCTTC
clone size: .
J gene: TRBJ2-1
D gene: TRBD2
V gene: TRBV27

CDR3 protein: CASRDRGQGRLNGELFF
CDR3 DNA: TGTGCCAGCAGGGATCGCGGACAGGGGAGATTAAACGGGGAGCTGTTTTTT
clone size: .
J gene: TRBJ2-2
D gene: TRBD1
V gene: TRBV28

CDR3 protein: CASRPDRGVDQPQHF
CDR3 DNA: TGTGCCAGTAGGCCCGACAGGGGGGTGGATCAGCCCCAGCATTTT
clone size: .
J gene: TRBJ1-5
D gene: TRBD1
V gene: TRBV19

CDR3 protein: CATSDLQGNQPQHF
CDR3 DNA: TGTGCCACCAGTGATTTGCAGGGGAATCAGCCCCAGCATTTT
clone size: .
J gene: TRBJ1-5
D gene: .
V gene: TRBV24-1

CDR3 protein: CASSGHRGYETQYF
CDR3 DNA: TGTGCCAGCAGTGGTCACAGGGGCTACGAGACCCAGTACTTC
clone size: .
J gene: TRBJ2-5
D gene: TRBD1
V gene: TRBV27

CDR3 protein: CASSLSGIGTYEQYF
CDR3 DNA: TGTGCCAGCAGTTTGAGCGGGATAGGGACCTACGAGCAGTACTTC
clone size: .
J gene: TRBJ2-7
D gene: TRBD2
V gene: TRBV13

CDR3 protein: CASSKGASAYNEQFF
CDR3 DNA: TGTGCCAGCAGCAAAGGCGCTAGCGCGTACAATGAGCAGTTCTTC
clone size: .
J gene: TRBJ2-1
D gene: .
V gene: TRBV21-1